These 24 T cell receptor beta chains share one sample of origin, sequenced in a study of monozygotic twins with inflammatory bowel disease. From its re-call of the 5' RACE reads, TCRdb lists each CDR3 protein once, without DNA. This repertoire includes approximately 330,000 distinct CDR3 sequences. The material sequenced was blood. The receptor set was obtained from a human donor with ulcerative colitis or Crohn's disease, or a healthy co-twin of an affected twin (not recorded which).

The CDR3 protein is CASSARGGETDTQYF. This chain joins TRBV4-1 and TRBJ2-3; TCRdb lists TRBD1, though no DNA is available to test this call. Germline V gene sequence: CDR1 MGHRA, CDR2 YSYEKL. The CDR3 spans 15 residues.

This rearrangement joins TRBV11-2 to TRBJ2-4; the D call of TRBD1 rests on TCRdb alone, since no DNA is present to check it. This CDR3 has 12 residues. Germline values: CDR1 SGHAT, CDR2 FQNNGV. The CDR3 is CASSFPQSIQYF.

V usage is TRBV20-1 and J usage is TRBJ2-5. Germline V lookup: CDR1 DFQATT, CDR2 SNEGSKA (reference sequence). The length of the CDR3 is 13 residues. Here the CDR3 reads CSALLLTRETQYF.

J is TRBJ2-7 and V is TRBV20-1; TCRdb lists TRBD1, though no DNA is available to test this call. CDR1 DFQATT and CDR2 SNEGSKA come from the germline V gene (reference sequence). The CDR3 is 13 residues long. The CDR3 sequence is CSAKDRGTYEQYF.

The rearrangement links TRBV6-6 to TRBJ1-1. The CDR3 spans 14 residues. Germline-derived CDR1 and CDR2 are MNHNY and SVGAGI (reference sequence). The CDR3 sequence: CASSYGVSRPEAFF.

The chain links TRBV28 to TRBJ2-5; TCRdb's D call of TRBD1 is untestable without DNA. This CDR3 region has 15 residues. Germline values: CDR1 MDHEN, CDR2 SYDVKM. The CDR3 here is CASSLRGTNQEAQYF.

The J gene is TRBJ2-5, the V gene TRBV20-1; TCRdb's assignment of TRBD1 cannot be checked, as there is no DNA. Germline V gene data show CDR1 as DFQATT and CDR2 as SNEGSKA (reference sequence). This CDR3 contains 13 residues. Here the CDR3 reads CSAKGQLQETQYF.

The chain uses TRBV9 and TRBJ1-2. Germline V CDR1 and CDR2: SGDLS, YYNGEE. CDR3 length: 15 amino acids. CDR3 loop: CASSTLAGANYGYTF.

The chain uses TRBV5-1 and TRBJ2-7. Germline assignment: CDR1 SGHRS and CDR2 YFSETQ. The CDR3 has 12 amino acids. The CDR3 loop is CASSLGPDEQYF.

The chain recombines TRBV12-3 or TRBV12-4 with TRBJ1-1; with no DNA, the TCRdb D assignment of TRBD1 cannot be verified. CDR3 length: 12 amino acids. The CDR3 is CASSSGTPEAFF.

The V and J genes are TRBV5-1 and TRBJ2-2; as DNA is missing, the TRBD2 call by TCRdb cannot be tested. The CDR3 contains 17 residues. Germline CDR1 SGHRS, CDR2 YFSETQ. CDR3 loop: CASRPDGTTRYTGELFF.

The chain joins TRBV5-1 to TRBJ2-2. CDR1 and CDR2 from the germline V gene are SGHRS and YFSETQ. The CDR3 extends over 16 amino acids. CDR3 protein: CASSLDSILVTGELFF.

The chain employs TRBV11-2 and TRBJ2-1. There are 17 residues in the CDR3. The germline V gene encodes CDR1 SGHAT and CDR2 FQNNGV. The CDR3: CASSSVSFSSIRLKQFF.

This chain joins TRBV27 and TRBJ2-7; the TCRdb call, TRBD2, lacks DNA for checking. CDR1 is MNHEY and CDR2 is SMNVEV in the germline V gene (reference sequence). The CDR3 contains 16 residues. CDR3 amino acids: CASSSWTSGRAYEQYF.

The rearrangement uses TRBV7-8 and TRBJ2-7; the TRBD1 assignment by TCRdb is unverifiable without DNA. Germline CDR1 reads SGHVS; CDR2 reads FQNEAQ. This CDR3 is 15 amino acids long. The chain's CDR3 is CASSLALGTGREQYF.

The chain recombines TRBV11-2 with TRBJ2-3; TCRdb's D call of TRBD1 is untestable without DNA. Germline V lookup: CDR1 SGHAT, CDR2 FQNNGV. The CDR3 is 17 residues long. The CDR3 sequence: CASSSGPDRGYADTQYF.

This chain joins TRBV20-1 and TRBJ1-6. The germline V gene has CDR1 DFQATT and CDR2 SNEGSKA (reference sequence). The CDR3 is made up of 13 amino acids. This CDR3 is CSAAGNTNSPLHF.

J is TRBJ2-7 and V is TRBV20-1; the TCRdb D gene call, TRBD1, has no DNA to confirm it. Per the germline V gene, CDR1 is DFQATT and CDR2 is SNEGSKA (reference sequence). This CDR3 is 12 amino acids long. The CDR3 loop is CTADRDRYEQYF.

V gene TRBV20-1 combines with J gene TRBJ1-2. The CDR3 runs to 13 residues. From germline, CDR1 is DFQATT and CDR2 SNEGSKA (reference sequence). Here the CDR3 reads CSALGGARYGYTF.

The chain employs TRBV5-1 and TRBJ2-7; the D gene TCRdb calls, TRBD1, cannot be checked with no DNA. Germline-derived CDR1 and CDR2 are SGHRS and YFSETQ. The CDR3 runs to 16 residues. The CDR3: CASSTGTGGSYYEQYF. Supplemented by reference TRBV5-1 and TRBJ2-7, the full variable domain reads KAGVTQTPRYLIKTRGQQVTLSCSPISGHRSVSWYQQTPGQGLQFLFEYFSETQRNKGNFPGRFSGRQFSNSRSEMNVSTLELGDSALYLCASSTGTGGSYYEQYFGPGTRLTVT.

The chain couples TRBV6-5 to TRBJ2-2; TCRdb's D gene call, TRBD1, goes unchecked for lack of DNA. Per germline, CDR1 MNHEY and CDR2 SVGAGI. The length of the CDR3 is 15 residues. CDR3 region: CASRYRDRATGELFF.

The chain couples TRBV15 to TRBJ2-7; TCRdb returns TRBD1, unconfirmable since there is no DNA. Germline lookup yields CDR1 LNHNV and CDR2 YYDKDF (reference sequence). The CDR3 runs 13 residues. CDR3 sequence: CATSRGDGYEQYF.

V gene TRBV7-9 combines with J gene TRBJ2-1; no DNA is available, so the TRBD2 call from TCRdb remains unchecked. This CDR3 contains 17 residues. CDR1 and CDR2 (germline): SEHNR, FQNEAQ (reference sequence). The CDR3 here is CASSLVGGPSSGNEQFF.

J is TRBJ2-1 and V is TRBV12-3 or TRBV12-4; lacking DNA, the TRBD2 call made by TCRdb goes unchecked. The CDR3 length is 16 residues. The CDR3 protein is CASSLEGGLAGYEQFF.